A selection of T cell receptor beta chains follows, all from one sample in a study of PD-1 blockade in classical Hodgkin lymphoma. Sequencing was performed with immunoSEQ multiplex PCR; in TCRdb, only in-frame clones are kept and a portion is missing. The sample gives tens of thousands of clones, approximately 74% of which show up once; under 3.5% is in the top ten. The starting material was peripheral blood mononuclear cells (PBMCs), obtained before the second cycle of nivolumab. The receptors were sampled from a human donor with classical Hodgkin lymphoma. The CDR3 runs from the conserved cysteine through the conserved F or W. The D gene is left open where the match is weak. Clone size is given for some rows only: seen once, a few or many times, or a class if the clone is expanded.

TRBJ1-1 | NA | TRBV10-3 | NA | CAISDGGSTEAFF | TGTGCCATCAGTGATGGGGGAAGCACTGAAGCTTTCTTT
TRBJ1-6 | NA | TRBV30 | NA | CAWKWDANSPLHF | TGTGCCTGGAAGTGGGATGCTAATTCACCCCTCCACTTT
TRBJ2-3 | NA | TRBV7-2 | NA | CASSSMILGTSTDTQYF | TGTGCCAGCAGCTCTATGATACTCGGGACTTCCACAGATACGCAGTATTTT
TRBJ1-2 | NA | TRBV7-8 | NA | CASSSGRQATNYGYTF | TGTGCCAGCAGCTCCGGACGTCAGGCGACTAACTATGGCTACACCTTC
TRBJ2-5 | TRBD1 | TRBV15 | once | CATSRGNTTGVSLSEETQYF | TGTGCCACCAGCAGAGGGAATACGACAGGGGTATCGCTTTCCGAAGAGACCCAGTACTTC
TRBJ1-1 | TRBD1 | TRBV5-4 | NA | CASSDPGGTEAFF | TGTGCCAGCAGTGACCCAGGGGGCACTGAAGCTTTCTTT
TRBJ2-7 | NA | TRBV18 | NA | CASFPSGRPYEQYF | TGTGCCAGCTTCCCCTCGGGTCGCCCCTACGAGCAGTACTTC
TRBJ1-1 | NA | TRBV18 | NA | CASSPAGRYTEAFF | TGTGCCAGCTCACCGGCAGGGAGGTACACTGAAGCTTTCTTT
TRBJ1-1 | TRBD1 | TRBV7-2 | medium-sized | CASSDREGTEAFF | TGTGCCAGCTCTGACAGGGAGGGAACTGAAGCTTTCTTT
TRBJ1-2 | NA | TRBV13 | NA | CASSQFLEVYGYGYTF | TGTGCCAGCAGCCAATTCCTTGAGGTTTACGGCTATGGCTACACCTTC
TRBJ1-3 | NA | TRBV14 | NA | CASSPTGYTGNTIYF | TGTGCCAGCAGCCCAACTGGGTATACTGGAAACACCATATATTTT
TRBJ1-1 | NA | TRBV29-1 | few | CSVFKVMNTEAFF | TGCAGCGTTTTTAAGGTCATGAACACTGAAGCTTTCTTT
TRBJ1-6 | TRBD1 | TRBV10-2 | NA | CASSDDGTGNSPLHF | TGCGCCAGCAGTGACGACGGGACAGGCAATTCACCCCTCCACTTT
TRBJ2-1 | TRBD1 | TRBV11-2 | NA | CASSLTGEHEQFF | TGTGCCAGCAGCCTAACAGGGGAGCATGAGCAGTTCTTC
TRBJ2-5 | NA | TRBV5-4 | NA | CASSSLQETQYF | TGTGCCAGCAGCTCCCTCCAAGAGACCCAGTACTTC
TRBJ2-1 | TRBD2 | TRBV19 | once | CASSKTTSALGNEQFF | TGTGCCAGTAGTAAAACCACTAGCGCGTTGGGGAATGAGCAGTTCTTC
TRBJ2-7 | NA | TRBV4-3 | few | CASSQGRFPYEQYF | TGCGCCAGCAGCCAAGGGAGATTCCCCTACGAGCAGTACTTC
TRBJ2-3 | TRBD2 | TRBV27 | NA | CASSLRRTSGGAGRLISTDTQYF | TGTGCCAGCAGTTTACGCCGGACTAGCGGGGGGGCCGGTCGACTAATTAGCACAGATACGCAGTATTTT
TRBJ2-3 | TRBD1 | TRBV19 | NA | CASGEGQGAKDTQYF | TGTGCCAGCGGGGAGGGACAGGGGGCGAAAGATACGCAGTATTTT
TRBJ1-2 | NA | TRBV5-1 | NA | CASSLSGGQADGYTF | TGCGCCAGCAGCTTAAGCGGGGGCCAGGCGGATGGCTACACCTTC
TRBJ1-1 | TRBD1 | TRBV7-2 | NA | CASSLAIARQGTDTEAFF | TGTGCCAGCAGCTTAGCAATAGCGAGACAGGGGACCGACACTGAAGCTTTCTTT
TRBJ2-5 | NA | TRBV30 | once | CASLGGQETQYF | TGTGCCTCCCTAGGGGGCCAAGAGACCCAGTACTTC
TRBJ2-3 | NA | TRBV6-1 | NA | CASSGTGTDTQYF | TGTGCCAGCAGTGGAACAGGGACAGATACGCAGTATTTT
TRBJ2-3 | TRBD2 | TRBV15 | NA | CATSRTSGGTDTQYF | TGTGCCACCAGCAGGACTAGCGGGGGAACAGATACGCAGTATTTT
TRBJ2-1 | TRBD2 | TRBV4-3 | few | CASSQGGERSNEQFF | TGCGCCAGCAGCCAGGGGGGGGAACGGAGTAATGAGCAGTTCTTC
TRBJ1-3 | NA | TRBV4-1 | few | CASSQEPSGFNTIYF | TGCGCCAGCAGCCAAGAACCCTCAGGCTTTAACACCATATATTTT
TRBJ2-7 | TRBD1 | TRBV7-9 | NA | CASRDGQAYEQYF | TGTGCCAGCAGGGATGGACAGGCCTACGAGCAGTACTTC
TRBJ2-7 | TRBD1 | TRBV7-3 | NA | CASSIDRGPYEQYF | TGTGCCAGCAGCATTGACAGGGGGCCCTACGAGCAGTACTTC
TRBJ1-1 | NA | TRBV29-1 | medium-sized | CSVFKGLNTEAFF | TGCAGTGTATTTAAGGGGTTGAACACTGAAGCTTTCTTT
TRBJ2-1 | NA | TRBV11-2 | NA | CASSPPAGNEQFF | TGTGCCAGCAGCCCTCCCGCGGGTAATGAGCAGTTCTTC
TRBJ1-5 | NA | TRBV4-1 | NA | CASSQGNSNQPQHF | TGCGCCAGCAGCCAAGGGAATAGCAATCAGCCCCAGCATTTT
TRBJ2-4 | NA | TRBV7-8 | few | CASSESDLAKNIQYF | TGTGCCAGCAGCGAGAGTGATCTAGCCAAAAACATTCAGTACTTC
TRBJ1-6 | TRBD1 | TRBV9 | NA | CASSETGDPYNSPLHF | TGTGCCAGCAGCGAAACAGGGGACCCCTATAATTCACCCCTCCACTTT
TRBJ2-4 | NA | TRBV5-6 | NA | CASSLGSDIQYF | TGTGCCAGCAGCTTGGGGTCTGACATTCAGTACTTC
TRBJ2-2 | NA | TRBV11-3 | NA | CASSEHRGGTGELFF | TGTGCCAGCAGCGAGCACAGGGGGGGCACCGGGGAGCTGTTTTTT
TRBJ2-5 | NA | TRBV28 | NA | CAAEGGRETQYF | TGTGCCGCAGAGGGGGGGCGCGAGACCCAGTACTTC
TRBJ2-2 | TRBD2 | TRBV4-3 | NA | CASSQGTRTAGELFF | TGCGCCAGCAGCCAAGGGACTAGGACGGCCGGGGAGCTGTTTTTT
TRBJ2-7 | TRBD2 | TRBV15 | few | CATSRDLRGGQREQYF | TGTGCCACCAGCAGAGACTTGCGGGGGGGCCAGAGAGAGCAGTACTTC
TRBJ2-5 | NA | TRBV7-9 | NA | CASWGGPEETQYF | TGTGCCAGCTGGGGGGGGCCGGAAGAGACCCAGTACTTC
TRBJ1-3 | NA | TRBV2 | few | CASSDIRSSLSGNTIYF | TGTGCCAGCAGTGATATACGGAGTTCCCTCTCTGGAAACACCATATATTTT
TRBJ1-6 | NA | TRBV14 | NA | CASSQDLNSPLHF | TGTGCCAGCAGCCAAGACCTAAATTCACCCCTCCACTTT
TRBJ2-3 | NA | TRBV19 | NA | CASSILGLDTQYF | TGTGCCAGTAGTATACTAGGGCTGGATACGCAGTATTTT
TRBJ1-1 | NA | TRBV4-3 | NA | CASSPTPMNTEAFF | TGCGCCAGCAGCCCCACACCCATGAACACTGAAGCTTTCTTT
TRBJ2-1 | TRBD1 | TRBV9 | NA | CASSAGTGVYNEQFF | TGTGCCAGCAGCGCCGGGACAGGGGTGTACAATGAGCAGTTCTTC
TRBJ2-7 | NA | TRBV10-3 | few | CAISEQGVGYEQYF | TGTGCCATCAGCGAACAGGGTGTGGGCTACGAGCAGTACTTC
TRBJ2-1 | TRBD2 | TRBV4-3 | NA | CASSQDVNRGGYSNEQFF | TGCGCCAGCAGCCAAGATGTAAACCGGGGGGGCTACAGCAATGAGCAGTTCTTC
TRBJ2-3 | TRBD2 | TRBV7-9 | NA | CASSPPSGTSTDTQYF | TGTGCCAGCAGCCCGCCTAGCGGGACTAGCACAGATACGCAGTATTTT
TRBJ2-2 | NA | TRBV15 | NA | CATSRVGSGYTGELFF | TGTGCCACCAGCAGAGTCGGATCAGGCTACACCGGGGAGCTGTTTTTT
TRBJ2-7 | NA | TRBV4-3 | NA | CASSQNYRDIDEQYF | TGCGCCAGCAGCCAAAACTACCGGGACATTGACGAGCAGTACTTC
TRBJ1-1 | NA | TRBV30 | NA | CAWSGQGTEAFF | TGTGCCTGGAGTGGTCAGGGCACTGAAGCTTTCTTT
TRBJ2-2 | TRBD2 | TRBV9 | NA | CASSPQSSGGTGELFF | TGTGCCAGCAGCCCCCAGTCTAGCGGGGGGACCGGGGAGCTGTTTTTT